This TCR beta chain was profiled in a study of T cell responses to AZD1222 COVID-19 vaccine. The study, taken as a whole, reports: With dominance at 160-218 and 743-854, vaccine-associated CD4 TCRs spanned spike. The reported proportion of spike-specific TCRs targeting unmutated variant regions was nearly half. Only a handful of AZD1222 recipients were seropositive at baseline. The repertoires were collected only after the peak T cell response.

Using immunoSEQ multiplex PCR, the repertoire was profiled, and TCRdb retains in-frame clones only, with some absent. The top ten clones hold approximately 20% of a sample with over 100,000 clones, just over 85% of them seen once. As concerns this clone: Its antigen is as yet unknown.

The CDR3 runs 17 residues. CDR1 and CDR2 from the germline V gene are SGHNT and YYREEE (reference sequence). After removal of 6 bases from V and 5 bases from J, the junction contained 17 bases not matched to a gene. The sequence came from an adult in good health. The material was peripheral blood, obtained on day 0 of AZD1222 vaccination. This chain links TRBV5-4 with TRBJ2-7, with 10 bases fitting TRBD1. CDR3 loop: CASTPGGGQGRIHEQYF. In DNA form, the CDR3 reads TGTGCCAGCACCCCCGGGGGGGGACAGGGGAGAATCCACGAGCAGTACTTC.